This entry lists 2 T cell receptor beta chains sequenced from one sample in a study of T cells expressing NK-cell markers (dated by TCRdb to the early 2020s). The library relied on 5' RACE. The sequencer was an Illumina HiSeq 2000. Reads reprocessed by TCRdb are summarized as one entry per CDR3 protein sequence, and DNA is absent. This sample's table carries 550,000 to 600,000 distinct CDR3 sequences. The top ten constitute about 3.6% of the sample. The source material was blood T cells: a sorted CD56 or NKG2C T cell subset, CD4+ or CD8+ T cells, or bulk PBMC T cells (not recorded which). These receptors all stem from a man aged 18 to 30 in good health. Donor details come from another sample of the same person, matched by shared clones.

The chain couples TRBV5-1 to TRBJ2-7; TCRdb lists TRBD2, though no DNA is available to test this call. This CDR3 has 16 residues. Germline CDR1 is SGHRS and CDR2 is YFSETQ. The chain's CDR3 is CASSWVLTSRGYEQYF.

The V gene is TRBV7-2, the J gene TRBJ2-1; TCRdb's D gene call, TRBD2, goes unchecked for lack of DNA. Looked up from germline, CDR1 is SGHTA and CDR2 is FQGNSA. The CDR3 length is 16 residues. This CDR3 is CASSLGSGRSYNEQFF.